This T cell receptor beta chain was recovered during a study of T cells in Graves' hyperthyroidism and ophthalmopathy. On the study more broadly: Peripheral blood was acquired at first diagnosis, ahead of any therapy whatsoever.

V was clipped by 7 bases and J by 4 bases, with 19 bases between them. The CDR3 spans 14 residues. CDR1 DFQATT and CDR2 SNEGSKA come from the germline V gene (reference sequence). Authors of the study amplified TCR beta CDR3 regions from RNA transcripts. A set of HTBI primers served as the primers for a first-round RT-PCR of the TCR CDR3. TCRdb processed the multiplex PCR reads anew with MiXCR; each CDR3 protein has one entry. The sample lists roughly 500,000 distinct CDR3 sequences, 15% to 20% seen once, with 25% to 30% in the top ten. Individuals with ophthalmopathy presented a Clinical Activity Score of at least 3, a NOSPECS grade of at least 4 and a duration under 3 months.

What was sequenced was blood. The chain recombines TRBV20-1 with TRBJ1-2, with no clear D. The TCR sequence derives from a woman younger than 45 with Graves' ophthalmopathy. The CDR3 coding sequence is TGCAGTGGGACTAGGAACGTGCTTACCTATGGCTACACCTTC. This gives the protein CSGTRNVLTYGYTF.